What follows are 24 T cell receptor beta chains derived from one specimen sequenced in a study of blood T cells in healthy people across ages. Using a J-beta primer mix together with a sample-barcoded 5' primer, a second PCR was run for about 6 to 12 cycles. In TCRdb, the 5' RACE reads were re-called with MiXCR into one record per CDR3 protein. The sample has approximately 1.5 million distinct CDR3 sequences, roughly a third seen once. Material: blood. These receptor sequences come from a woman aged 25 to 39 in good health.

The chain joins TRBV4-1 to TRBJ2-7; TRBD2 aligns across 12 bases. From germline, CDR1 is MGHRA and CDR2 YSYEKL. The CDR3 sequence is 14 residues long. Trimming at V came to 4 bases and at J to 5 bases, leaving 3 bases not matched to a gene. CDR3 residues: CASSRTSGKDEQYF. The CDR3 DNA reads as TGCGCCAGCAGCCGGACTAGCGGGAAGGACGAGCAGTACTTC.

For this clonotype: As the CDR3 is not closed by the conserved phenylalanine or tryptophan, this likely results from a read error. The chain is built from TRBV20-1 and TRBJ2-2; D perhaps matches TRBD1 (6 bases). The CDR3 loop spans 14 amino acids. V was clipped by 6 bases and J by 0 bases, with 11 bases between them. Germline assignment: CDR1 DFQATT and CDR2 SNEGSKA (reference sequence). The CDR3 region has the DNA TGCAGTGCAAAGGGGGATTCGAACACCGGGGAGCTGTTTCTT. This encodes CSAKGDSNTGELFL.

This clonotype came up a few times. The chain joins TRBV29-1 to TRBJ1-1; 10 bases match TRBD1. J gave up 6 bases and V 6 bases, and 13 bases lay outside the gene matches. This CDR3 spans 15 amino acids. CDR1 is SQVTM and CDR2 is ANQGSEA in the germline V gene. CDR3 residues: CSVAPGDRGGSEAFF. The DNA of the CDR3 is TGCAGCGTCGCCCCGGGGGACAGGGGTGGTTCTGAAGCTTTCTTT.

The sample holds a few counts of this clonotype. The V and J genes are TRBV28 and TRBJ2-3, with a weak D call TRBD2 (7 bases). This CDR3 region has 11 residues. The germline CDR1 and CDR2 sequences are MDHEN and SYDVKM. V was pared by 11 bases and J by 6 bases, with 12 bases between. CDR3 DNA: TGTGCCGTCGGGGGGCGCGATACGCAGTATTTT. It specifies CAVGGRDTQYF.

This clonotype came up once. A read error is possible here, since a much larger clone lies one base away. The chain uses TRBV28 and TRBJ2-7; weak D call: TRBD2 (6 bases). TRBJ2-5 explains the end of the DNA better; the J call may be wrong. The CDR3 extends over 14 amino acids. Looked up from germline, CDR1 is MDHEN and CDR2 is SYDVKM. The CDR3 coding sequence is TGTGCCAGCAGTTTAGGAGGGAGCTCCGGGACCCAGTACTTC. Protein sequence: CASSLGGSSGTQYF.

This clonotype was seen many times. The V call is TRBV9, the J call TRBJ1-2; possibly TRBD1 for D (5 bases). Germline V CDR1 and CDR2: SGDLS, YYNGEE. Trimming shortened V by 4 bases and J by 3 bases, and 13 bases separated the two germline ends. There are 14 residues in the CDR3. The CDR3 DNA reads TGTGCCAGCAGCCCCTCGGGGGGAGACTATGGCTACACCTTC. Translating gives CASSPSGGDYGYTF.

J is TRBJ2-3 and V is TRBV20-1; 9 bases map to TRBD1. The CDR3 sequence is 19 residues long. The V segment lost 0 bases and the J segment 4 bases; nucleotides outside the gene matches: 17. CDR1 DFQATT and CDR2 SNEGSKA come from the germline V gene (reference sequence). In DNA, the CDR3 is TGCAGTGCTAGAGACGCCCCCGGTCACCTGACAGGGGGAGCAGATACGCAGTATTTT. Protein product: CSARDAPGHLTGGADTQYF.

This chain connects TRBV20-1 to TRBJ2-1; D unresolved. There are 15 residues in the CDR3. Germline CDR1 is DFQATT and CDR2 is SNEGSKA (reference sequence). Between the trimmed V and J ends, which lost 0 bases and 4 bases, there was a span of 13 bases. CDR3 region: CSARDGRILYNEQFF. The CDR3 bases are TGCAGTGCTAGAGATGGACGGATCCTTTACAATGAGCAGTTCTTC.

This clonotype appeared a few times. The CDR3 sequence is CASSARLAGDEQYF. The CDR3 DNA follows: TGTGCCAGCAGCGCACGACTAGCGGGAGACGAGCAGTACTTC. V gene TRBV7-2 combines with J gene TRBJ2-7; 12 bases line up with TRBD2. Germline trimming cut 5 bases from V and 5 bases from J; bases unmatched to any gene: 4. Germline CDR1 and CDR2: SGHTA and FQGNSA. The CDR3 has 14 amino acids. The entire variable domain, with the rest obtained from reference TRBV7-2 and TRBJ2-7, is as follows: GAGVSQSPSNKVTEKGKDVELRCDPISGHTALYWYRQSLGQGLEFLIYFQGNSAPDKSGLPSDRFSAERTGGSVSTLTIQRTQQEDSAVYLCASSARLAGDEQYFGPGTRLTVT.

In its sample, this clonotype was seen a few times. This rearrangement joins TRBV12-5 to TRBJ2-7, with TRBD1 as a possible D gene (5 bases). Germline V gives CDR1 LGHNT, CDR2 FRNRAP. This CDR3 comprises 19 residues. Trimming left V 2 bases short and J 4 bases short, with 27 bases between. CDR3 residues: CASGLSNSQLQGPRYEQYF. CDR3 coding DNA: TGTGCTAGTGGTTTGTCCAACTCACAGCTCCAGGGTCCTAGGTACGAGCAGTACTTC.

The CDR3 protein is CSAEDNFYGYTF. In nucleotides, the CDR3 is TGCAGTGCTGAGGACAACTTCTATGGCTACACCTTC. This chain uses TRBV20-1 with TRBJ1-2, with D possibly matching TRBD1 (5 bases). This CDR3 has 12 residues. In germline, CDR1 is DFQATT, CDR2 SNEGSKA (reference sequence). Trimming removed 5 bases from V and 4 bases from J, with 11 bases in between.

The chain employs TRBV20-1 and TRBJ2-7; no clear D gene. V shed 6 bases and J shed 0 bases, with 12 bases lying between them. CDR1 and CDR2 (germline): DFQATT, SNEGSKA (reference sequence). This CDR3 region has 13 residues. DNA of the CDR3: TGCAGTGCGCAGAAGGTCGGCTCCTACGAGCAGTACTTC. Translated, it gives CSAQKVGSYEQYF.

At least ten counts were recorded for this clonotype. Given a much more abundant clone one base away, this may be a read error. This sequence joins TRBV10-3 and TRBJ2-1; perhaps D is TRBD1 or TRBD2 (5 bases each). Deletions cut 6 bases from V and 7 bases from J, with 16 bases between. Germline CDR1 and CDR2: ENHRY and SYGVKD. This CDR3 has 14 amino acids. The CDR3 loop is CAIREDRDVNEQFF. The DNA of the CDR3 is TGTGCCATCAGGGAGGACCGGGACGTTAATGAGCAGTTCTTC.

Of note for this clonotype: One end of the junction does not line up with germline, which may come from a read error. For the CDR3, the DNA is TGTGTCAGCAGTTACTACCAAAGCTCCTACAATGAGCAGTTCTTC. Its translation: CVSSYYQSSYNEQFF. The chain couples TRBV6-2 or TRBV6-3 to TRBJ2-1; unclear D gene. The V gene's germline CDR1 is MNHEY and CDR2 SVGEGT. The CDR3 consists of 15 residues.

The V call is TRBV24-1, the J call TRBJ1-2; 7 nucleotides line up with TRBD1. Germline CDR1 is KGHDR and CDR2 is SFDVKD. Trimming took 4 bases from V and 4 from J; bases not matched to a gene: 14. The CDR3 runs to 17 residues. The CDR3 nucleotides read TGTGCCACCAGTGACTCCGGGACAGCGAGCTCTCGCTATGGCTACACCTTC. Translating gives CATSDSGTASSRYGYTF.

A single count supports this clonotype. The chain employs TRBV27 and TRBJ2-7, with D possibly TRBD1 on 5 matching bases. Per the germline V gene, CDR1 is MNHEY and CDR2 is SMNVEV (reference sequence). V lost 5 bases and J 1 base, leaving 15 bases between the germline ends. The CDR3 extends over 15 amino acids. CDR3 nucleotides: TGTGCCAGCAGTGCAGGCAGGGCCTTTTCCTACGAGCAGTACTTC. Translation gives CASSAGRAFSYEQYF.

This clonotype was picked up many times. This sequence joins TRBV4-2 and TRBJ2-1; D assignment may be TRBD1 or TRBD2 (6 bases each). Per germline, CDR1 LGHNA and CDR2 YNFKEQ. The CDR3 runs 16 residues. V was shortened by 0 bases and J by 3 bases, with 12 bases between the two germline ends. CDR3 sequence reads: CASSQEEGGLYNEQFF. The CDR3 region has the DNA TGTGCCAGCAGCCAAGAAGAAGGGGGACTCTACAATGAGCAGTTCTTC.

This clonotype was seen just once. CDR3 in amino acids: CASKEETGNQPQHF. In DNA, the CDR3 is TGTGCCAGCAAAGAGGAGACAGGGAACCAGCCCCAGCATTTT. The chain couples TRBV6-1 to TRBJ1-5, with TRBD1 identical over 7 bases. The trim removed 7 bases at V and 7 bases at J, leaving 10 bases unmatched. CDR3 size: 14 residues. CDR1 and CDR2 (germline): MNHNS, SASEGT.

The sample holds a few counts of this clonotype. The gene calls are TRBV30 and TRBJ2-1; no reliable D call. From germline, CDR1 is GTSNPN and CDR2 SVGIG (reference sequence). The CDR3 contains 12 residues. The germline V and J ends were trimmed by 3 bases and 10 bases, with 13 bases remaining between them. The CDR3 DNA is TGTGCCTGGAGGGAGTATACTAACGAGCAGTTCTTC. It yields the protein CAWREYTNEQFF.

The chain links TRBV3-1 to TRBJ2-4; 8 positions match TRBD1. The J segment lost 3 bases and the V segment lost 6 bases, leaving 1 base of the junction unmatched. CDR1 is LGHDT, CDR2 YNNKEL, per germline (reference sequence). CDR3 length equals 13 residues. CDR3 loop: CASRDRVKNIQYF. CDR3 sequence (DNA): TGTGCCAGCAGGGACAGGGTCAAAAACATTCAGTACTTC.

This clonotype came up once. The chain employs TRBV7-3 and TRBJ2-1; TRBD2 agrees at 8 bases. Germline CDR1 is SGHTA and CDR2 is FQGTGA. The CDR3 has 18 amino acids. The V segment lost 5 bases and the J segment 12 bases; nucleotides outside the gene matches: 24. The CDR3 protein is CASSPGVAGGPYNERQFF. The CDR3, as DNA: TGTGCCAGCAGCCCCGGAGTGGCGGGAGGTCCGTACAATGAGCGGCAGTTCTTC.

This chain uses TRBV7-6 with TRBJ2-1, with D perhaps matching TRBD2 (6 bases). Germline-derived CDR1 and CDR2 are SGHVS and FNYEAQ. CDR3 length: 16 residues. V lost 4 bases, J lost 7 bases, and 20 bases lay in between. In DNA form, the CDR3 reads TGTGCCAGCAGCTCCGAACCGGGACTCGACTGGAATGAGCAGTTCTTC. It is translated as CASSSEPGLDWNEQFF.

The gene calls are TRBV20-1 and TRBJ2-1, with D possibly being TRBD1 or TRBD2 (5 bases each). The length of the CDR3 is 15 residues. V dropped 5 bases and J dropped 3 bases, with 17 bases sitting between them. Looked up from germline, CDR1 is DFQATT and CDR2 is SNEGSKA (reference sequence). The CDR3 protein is CSAGPPGRNYNEQFF. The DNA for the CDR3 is TGCAGTGCTGGGCCCCCGGGACGCAACTACAATGAGCAGTTCTTC.

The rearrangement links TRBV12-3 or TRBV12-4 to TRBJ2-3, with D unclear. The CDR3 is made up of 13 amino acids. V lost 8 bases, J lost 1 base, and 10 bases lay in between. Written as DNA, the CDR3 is TGTGCCAGCTGCCTCGGAGGCACAGATACGCAGTATTTT. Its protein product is CASCLGGTDTQYF.